These 31 T cell receptor beta chains originate from one sample sequenced in a study of spatial heterogeneity in lung cancer. TCRdb processed the 5' RACE reads anew with MiXCR; each CDR3 protein has one entry. The sample contains about 94,000 distinct CDR3 sequences, less than 20% of which appear only once. Time point defined: blood at routine non-recurrence follow-up after resection. Sequences were derived from PBMCs, sampled at follow-up. The source of these receptors is a male donor with early-stage non-small cell lung cancer.

This clonotype was observed a handful of times. J is TRBJ2-5 and V is TRBV3-1; D unclear. V was trimmed by 5 bases and J by 5 bases, leaving 12 bases between them. Germline CDR1 is LGHDT and CDR2 is YNNKEL (reference sequence). The CDR3 totals 13 residues. CDR3 amino acids: CASSSMGRETQYF. Here the CDR3 DNA reads TGTGCCAGCAGCTCTATGGGTCGGGAGACCCAGTACTTC.

A few counts support this clonotype. This sequence joins TRBV4-3 and TRBJ1-5; no clear D. This CDR3 is 15 amino acids long. CDR1 is LGHNA, CDR2 YSLEER, per germline. With 3 bases removed from V and 0 bases from J, the gap between germline ends came to 9 bases. CDR3 amino acids: CASSQGQISNQPQHF. Here the CDR3 DNA reads TGCGCCAGCAGCCAGGGTCAGATTAGCAATCAGCCCCAGCATTTT.

In its sample, this clonotype was seen a few times. The rearrangement joins TRBV10-3 to TRBJ1-5; D may be TRBD1 (6 bases). The CDR3 sequence is 17 residues long. Per the germline V gene, CDR1 is ENHRY and CDR2 is SYGVKD. V dropped 2 bases and J dropped 0 bases, with 14 bases sitting between them. The CDR3 coding sequence is TGTGCCATCAGTGAGGATGGGACACGTTATAGCAATCAGCCCCAGCATTTT. This translates into CAISEDGTRYSNQPQHF.

This clonotype was counted at least ten times. The chain employs TRBV14 and TRBJ1-2; D unresolved. The CDR3 consists of 15 residues. V gave up 1 base and J gave up 0 bases, with 9 bases separating them. The germline gives CDR1 SGHDN, CDR2 FVKESK. The CDR3 loop is CASSQGPGTNYGYTF. As DNA, the CDR3 is TGTGCCAGCAGCCAAGGCCCCGGCACTAACTATGGCTACACCTTC.

The V gene is TRBV7-9, the J gene TRBJ2-2; the D is unclear. V lost 4 bases, J lost 6 bases, and 6 bases lay in between. This CDR3 is 12 amino acids long. Germline V gene lookup returns CDR1 SEHNR and CDR2 FQNEAQ (reference sequence). The CDR3 DNA reads TGTGCCAGCAGCTCCCGCGCCGGGGAGCTGTTTTTT. Its translation: CASSSRAGELFF.

The rearrangement uses TRBV7-2 and TRBJ2-3; 14 bases agree with TRBD2. This CDR3 has 17 amino acids. With 0 bases clipped from V and 4 bases from J, the junction kept 3 bases outside the gene matches. CDR1 and CDR2 (germline): SGHTA, FQGNSA. The CDR3 loop reads CASSLAGTSGSSDTQYF. The CDR3 DNA follows: TGTGCCAGCAGCTTAGCCGGGACTAGCGGGAGTTCAGATACGCAGTATTTT. Variable domain in full (rest from reference TRBV7-2 and TRBJ2-3): GAGVSQSPSNKVTEKGKDVELRCDPISGHTALYWYRQSLGQGLEFLIYFQGNSAPDKSGLPSDRFSAERTGGSVSTLTIQRTQQEDSAVYLCASSLAGTSGSSDTQYFGPGTRLTVL.

This clonotype was seen a handful of times. This chain links TRBV3-1 with TRBJ1-6, with no clear D. The V end lost 1 base, the J end lost 7 bases, and 14 bases lay between the germline ends. Germline CDR1 and CDR2: LGHDT and YNNKEL (reference sequence). The CDR3 runs to 16 residues. CDR3 nucleotide sequence: TGTGCCAGCAGCCAAGGTTCTGCAGGATGGAATTCACCCCTCCACTTT. It encodes CASSQGSAGWNSPLHF.

The sample holds a few counts of this clonotype. The chain joins TRBV2 to TRBJ2-1, with a tentative D call TRBD2 (5 bases). Germline V gene lookup returns CDR1 SNHLY and CDR2 FYNNEI. The CDR3 consists of 13 residues. V was cut by 4 bases and J by 9 bases, with 13 bases left in between. The CDR3 reads CASSANGVIEQFF. In DNA form, the CDR3 reads TGTGCCAGCAGTGCGAACGGGGTAATTGAGCAGTTCTTC.

In this sample, this clonotype turned up a few times. V is TRBV13 and J is TRBJ1-2; TRBD1 is a possible D gene (5 bases). The CDR3 loop spans 14 amino acids. Germline assignment: CDR1 PRHDT and CDR2 FYEKMQ (reference sequence). The V end lost 3 bases, the J end lost 2 bases, and 10 bases lay between the germline ends. This chain's CDR3 is CASSFQGANYGYTF. The CDR3 DNA sequence: TGTGCCAGCAGCTTCCAGGGTGCGAACTATGGCTACACCTTC. Based on the CDR3 plus reference TRBV13 and TRBJ1-2, the full variable domain is AAGVIQSPRHLIKEKRETATLKCYPIPRHDTVYWYQQGPGQDPQFLISFYEKMQSDKGSIPDRFSAQQFSDYHSELNMSSLELGDSALYFCASSFQGANYGYTFGSGTRLTVV.

Only a few counts were recorded for this clonotype. This chain uses TRBV6-2 or TRBV6-3 with TRBJ2-1, with D possibly matching TRBD1 (5 bases). The ends were cut back, 4 bases at V and 2 bases at J, with 18 bases in the middle. The CDR3 is 17 amino acids. Germline CDR1 MNHEY, CDR2 SVGEGT. The DNA for the CDR3 is TGTGCCAGCAGTTCCCGGACGGATGGGGCTACCTACAATGAGCAGTTCTTC. Its translation: CASSSRTDGATYNEQFF.

The rearrangement joins TRBV13 to TRBJ2-3; D is possibly TRBD2 (7 bases). Germline V gene lookup returns CDR1 PRHDT and CDR2 FYEKMQ (reference sequence). The CDR3 totals 16 residues. The V end lost 2 bases, the J end lost 4 bases, and 16 bases lay between the germline ends. The CDR3 sequence is CASSLWEGGGPDTQYF. The CDR3 DNA sequence: TGTGCCAGCAGCTTATGGGAGGGAGGGGGGCCAGATACGCAGTATTTT. The full variable domain, completed using reference TRBV13 and TRBJ2-3, is AAGVIQSPRHLIKEKRETATLKCYPIPRHDTVYWYQQGPGQDPQFLISFYEKMQSDKGSIPDRFSAQQFSDYHSELNMSSLELGDSALYFCASSLWEGGGPDTQYFGPGTRLTVL.

The chain has TRBV20-1 and TRBJ1-1; possibly TRBD1 for D (5 bases). CDR1 and CDR2 from the germline V gene are DFQATT and SNEGSKA (reference sequence). This CDR3 spans 15 amino acids. V was clipped by 5 bases and J by 1 base, with 17 bases between them. As DNA, the CDR3 is TGCAGTGCTGACTTACCGGGACCGACGAACACTGAAGCTTTCTTT. Its protein is CSADLPGPTNTEAFF.

The V and J genes are TRBV28 and TRBJ2-3; TRBD2 aligns across 8 bases. With V trimmed by 6 bases and J by 0 bases, 5 bases remained unmatched. CDR1 is MDHEN and CDR2 is SYDVKM in the germline V gene. The CDR3 is made up of 15 amino acids. In nucleotides, the CDR3 is TGTGCCAGCAGCTATACTAGCGGCAGCACAGATACGCAGTATTTT. Translation gives CASSYTSGSTDTQYF.

This clonotype showed up many times. The chain recombines TRBV20-1 with TRBJ2-4; perhaps TRBD2 as D (5 bases). Per the germline V gene, CDR1 is DFQATT and CDR2 is SNEGSKA (reference sequence). Trimming took off 3 bases at V and 0 bases at J, with 6 bases between the two ends. This CDR3 comprises 13 residues. The CDR3: CSASGKAKNIQYF. The CDR3 bases are TGCAGTGCTAGCGGGAAAGCCAAAAACATTCAGTACTTC.

J is TRBJ2-5 and V is TRBV27, with D unresolved. With 2 bases removed from V and 2 bases from J, the gap between germline ends came to 9 bases. Germline CDR1 and CDR2: MNHEY and SMNVEV (reference sequence). The CDR3 loop spans 14 amino acids. For the CDR3, the DNA is TGTGCCAGCAGTTTAGGGCCAGCGCAAGAGACCCAGTACTTC. It encodes CASSLGPAQETQYF.

This clonotype showed up just a few times. The chain links TRBV5-6 to TRBJ1-2; D remains unclear. Deletions cut 4 bases from V and 4 bases from J, with 11 bases between. CDR3 length: 13 residues. Germline V lookup: CDR1 SGHDT, CDR2 YYEEEE. The CDR3 nucleotides are TGTGCCAGCAGCCCAGACACTTCCTATGGCTACACCTTC. Protein product: CASSPDTSYGYTF.

This chain links TRBV11-2 with TRBJ2-5, with 8 bases that match TRBD2. Trimming removed 5 bases from V and 2 bases from J; junction bases left unmatched: 13. The CDR3 has 17 residues. Germline V lookup: CDR1 SGHAT, CDR2 FQNNGV. CDR3 nucleotide sequence: TGTGCCAGCAGCCGCGGTGGGGTAGCGGGGAGTCAAGAGACCCAGTACTTC. Its protein product is CASSRGGVAGSQETQYF.

The rearrangement joins TRBV20-1 to TRBJ1-6; perhaps TRBD1 as D (6 bases). The CDR3 runs 13 residues. Germline V gene sequence: CDR1 DFQATT, CDR2 SNEGSKA (reference sequence). Trimming removed 4 bases at V and 7 bases at J, with 11 bases between. The CDR3 loop is CSANRDTNSPLHF. CDR3 coding DNA: TGCAGTGCTAACCGGGACACCAATTCACCCCTCCACTTT.

V usage is TRBV27 and J usage is TRBJ1-5, with D unresolved. Germline CDR1 and CDR2: MNHEY and SMNVEV (reference sequence). The CDR3 totals 18 residues. V gave up 7 bases and J gave up 2 bases, with 24 bases separating them. The CDR3 DNA is TGTGCCAGCACCAAACCCCAAGGGTCATCCCAATGCAATCAGCCCCAGCATTTT. Protein: CASTKPQGSSQCNQPQHF.

The V and J genes are TRBV19 and TRBJ1-2; D possibly corresponds to TRBD1 (5 bases). This CDR3 spans 18 amino acids. V lost 7 bases to trimming and J lost 1 base, with 25 bases between them. Germline CDR1 is LNHDA and CDR2 is SQIVND (reference sequence). The CDR3 here is CASTKDPRAKDHNYGYTF. As DNA, the CDR3 is TGTGCCAGTACCAAGGACCCCAGGGCAAAGGATCATAACTATGGCTACACCTTC.

The chain carries TRBV6-6 and TRBJ2-5; D is possibly TRBD2 (6 bases). Trimming removed 0 bases at V and 5 bases at J, with 13 bases between. Germline CDR1 is MNHNY and CDR2 is SVGAGI (reference sequence). The CDR3 covers 15 residues. CDR3 nucleotides: TGTGCCAGCAGTTACTCCCCCGTGGCGGGGGAGACCCAGTACTTC. It yields the protein CASSYSPVAGETQYF.

V and J are TRBV2 and TRBJ2-2; tentatively, D is TRBD2 (5 bases). The CDR3 totals 13 residues. V lost 4 bases and J 5 bases, leaving 8 bases between the germline ends. Germline V CDR1 and CDR2: SNHLY, FYNNEI. For the CDR3, the DNA is TGTGCCAGCAGTGTCGGGGAAACCGGGGAGCTGTTTTTT. It specifies CASSVGETGELFF.

This chain joins TRBV5-1 and TRBJ1-2; 8 bases line up with TRBD1. This CDR3 is built from 14 residues. Germline CDR1 is SGHRS and CDR2 is YFSETQ. Trimming at V came to 5 bases and at J to 3 bases, leaving 6 bases not matched to a gene. The CDR3 DNA reads TGCGCCAGCAGATCAGGGGGCGCTGACTATGGCTACACCTTC. It translates to CASRSGGADYGYTF.

This clonotype was seen a handful of times. The chain employs TRBV7-2 and TRBJ2-7; a weak D match, TRBD1 (6 bases). CDR1 is SGHTA, CDR2 FQGNSA, per germline. The CDR3 has 15 amino acids. Trimming stripped 1 base from V and 2 bases from J, with 12 bases between. CDR3 sequence (DNA): TGTGCCAGCAGCTTAGGGTTAGGACAGCCCTACGAGCAGTACGTC. This gives the protein CASSLGLGQPYEQYV.

This chain links TRBV30 with TRBJ1-1, with D hard to call. Germline values: CDR1 GTSNPN, CDR2 SVGIG (reference sequence). Between the trimmed V and J ends, which lost 0 bases and 1 base, there was a span of 6 bases. The CDR3 is made up of 13 amino acids. CDR3 DNA: TGTGCCTGGAGTGTACGGGCGAACACTGAAGCTTTCTTT. It encodes CAWSVRANTEAFF.

The chain employs TRBV20-1 and TRBJ2-1; TRBD2 agrees at 8 bases. Per the germline V gene, CDR1 is DFQATT and CDR2 is SNEGSKA (reference sequence). V dropped 5 bases and J dropped 4; count of bases not matched to a gene: 13. The CDR3 runs 16 residues. CDR3 protein: CSAYEAGAGIYNEQFF. The CDR3 nucleotides read TGCAGTGCTTACGAAGCGGGAGCTGGGATTTACAATGAGCAGTTCTTC.

This clonotype was found a few times. The chain links TRBV4-2 to TRBJ2-3; 10 bases align to TRBD2. This CDR3 has 18 amino acids. Unmatched junction bases numbered 14, after V lost 0 bases and J lost 8 bases. Germline V lookup: CDR1 LGHNA, CDR2 YNFKEQ. The CDR3 DNA reads TGTGCCAGCAGCCAAGATGGAGGGGCTAGCGGGAGTTGGAGTACGCAGTATTTT. It codes for CASSQDGGASGSWSTQYF.

This clonotype was observed a single time. The chain joins TRBV10-3 to TRBJ2-7; TRBD2 agrees at 9 bases. In germline, CDR1 is ENHRY, CDR2 SYGVKD. CDR3 length: 15 amino acids. V shed 0 bases and J 0 bases; nucleotides not matched to a gene: 0. The CDR3 reads CAISESSGGSYEQYV. CDR3 sequence (DNA): TGTGCCATCAGTGAGTCTAGCGGGGGCTCCTACGAGCAGTACGTC.

The gene calls are TRBV10-2 and TRBJ2-2; D uncertain. The CDR3 has 13 amino acids. V was pared by 5 bases and J by 3 bases, with 7 bases between. Looked up from germline, CDR1 is WSHSY and CDR2 is SAAADI. The DNA for the CDR3 is TGCGCCAGCAGTTACACTGACACCGGGGAGCTGTTTTTT. It encodes CASSYTDTGELFF.

This chain uses TRBV10-1 with TRBJ1-4, with D hard to call. The germline gives CDR1 WNHNN, CDR2 SYGVQD (reference sequence). V was cut by 0 bases and J by 10 bases, with 12 bases left in between. This CDR3 has 14 amino acids. The CDR3 nucleotides are TGCGCCAGCAGTGAGTCGGCAACCCAAGGAAAACTGTTTTTT. Amino acids: CASSESATQGKLFF.

The chain couples TRBV5-4 to TRBJ2-2; TRBD1 aligns across 7 bases. V lost 4 bases to trimming and J lost 6 bases; unmatched junction nucleotides: 6. The CDR3 consists of 14 residues. Germline V gives CDR1 SGHNT, CDR2 YYREEE (reference sequence). CDR3 nucleotides: TGTGCCAGCAGCGTAACAGGGGTACCCGGGGAGCTGTTTTTT. Residues: CASSVTGVPGELFF.